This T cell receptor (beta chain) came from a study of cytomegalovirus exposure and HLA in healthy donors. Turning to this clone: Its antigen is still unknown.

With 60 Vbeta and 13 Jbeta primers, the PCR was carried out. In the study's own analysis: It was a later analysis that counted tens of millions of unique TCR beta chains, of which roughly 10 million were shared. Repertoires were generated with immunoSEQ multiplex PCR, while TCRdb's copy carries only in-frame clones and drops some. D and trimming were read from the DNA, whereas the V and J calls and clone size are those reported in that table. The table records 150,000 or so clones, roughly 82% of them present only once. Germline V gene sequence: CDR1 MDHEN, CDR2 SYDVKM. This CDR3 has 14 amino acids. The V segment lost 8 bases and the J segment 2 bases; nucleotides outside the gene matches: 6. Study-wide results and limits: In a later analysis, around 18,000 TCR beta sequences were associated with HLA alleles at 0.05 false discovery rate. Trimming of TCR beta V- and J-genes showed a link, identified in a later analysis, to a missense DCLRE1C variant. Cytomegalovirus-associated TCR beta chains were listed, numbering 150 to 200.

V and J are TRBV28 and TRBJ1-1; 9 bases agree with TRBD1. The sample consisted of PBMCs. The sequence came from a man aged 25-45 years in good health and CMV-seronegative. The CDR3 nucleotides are TGTGCCAGCGGACTACAGGGGGCAAACACTGAAGCTTTCTTT. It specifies CASGLQGANTEAFF.